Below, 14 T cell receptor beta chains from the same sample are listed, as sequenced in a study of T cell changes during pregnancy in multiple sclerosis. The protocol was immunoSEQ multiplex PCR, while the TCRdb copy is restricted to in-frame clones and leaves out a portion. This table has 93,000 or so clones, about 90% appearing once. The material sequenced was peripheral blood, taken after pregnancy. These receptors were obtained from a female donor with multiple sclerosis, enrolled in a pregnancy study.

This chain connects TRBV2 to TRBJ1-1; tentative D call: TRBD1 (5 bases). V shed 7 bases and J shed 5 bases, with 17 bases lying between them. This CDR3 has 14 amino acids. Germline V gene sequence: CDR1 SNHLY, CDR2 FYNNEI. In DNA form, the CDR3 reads TGTGCCAGCACCTCCGGCGGGGGAGGGACTGAAGCTTTCTTT. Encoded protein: CASTSGGGGTEAFF.

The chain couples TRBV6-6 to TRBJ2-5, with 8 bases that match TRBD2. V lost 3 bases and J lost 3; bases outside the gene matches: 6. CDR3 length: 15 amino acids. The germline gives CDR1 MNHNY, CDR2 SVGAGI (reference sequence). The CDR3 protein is CASSYSPGLEETQYF. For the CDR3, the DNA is TGTGCCAGCAGTTATTCCCCGGGACTAGAAGAGACCCAGTACTTC.

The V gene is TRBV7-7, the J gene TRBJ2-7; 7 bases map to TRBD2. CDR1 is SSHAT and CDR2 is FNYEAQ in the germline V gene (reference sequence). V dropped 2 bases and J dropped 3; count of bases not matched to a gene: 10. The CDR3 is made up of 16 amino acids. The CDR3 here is CASSLRVGGDFYEQYF. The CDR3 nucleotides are TGTGCCAGCAGCTTAAGGGTGGGAGGGGATTTCTACGAGCAGTACTTC.

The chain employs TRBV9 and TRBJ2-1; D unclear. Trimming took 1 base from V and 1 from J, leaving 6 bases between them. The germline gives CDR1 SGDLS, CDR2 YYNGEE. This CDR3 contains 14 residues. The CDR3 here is CASSVSGSYNEQFF. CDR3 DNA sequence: TGTGCCAGCAGCGTATCCGGGTCCTACAATGAGCAGTTCTTC.

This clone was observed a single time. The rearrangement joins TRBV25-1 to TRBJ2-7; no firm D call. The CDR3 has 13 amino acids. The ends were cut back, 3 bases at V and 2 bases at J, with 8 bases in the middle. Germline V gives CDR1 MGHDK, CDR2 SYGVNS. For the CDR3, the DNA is TGTGCCAGCAGTGAGCCGGGTACCTACGAGCAGTACTTC. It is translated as CASSEPGTYEQYF.

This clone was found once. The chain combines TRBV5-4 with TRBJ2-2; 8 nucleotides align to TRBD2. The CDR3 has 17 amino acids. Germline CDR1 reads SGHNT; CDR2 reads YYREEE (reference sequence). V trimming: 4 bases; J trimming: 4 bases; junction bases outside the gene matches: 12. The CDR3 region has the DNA TGTGCCAGCAGCCCCCCCCCAGCGGGAGACAGCACCGGGGAGCTGTTTTTT. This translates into CASSPPPAGDSTGELFF. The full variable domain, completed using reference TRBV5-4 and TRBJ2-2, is ETGVTQSPTHLIKTRGQQVTLRCSSQSGHNTVSWYQQALGQGPQFIFQYYREEENGRGNFPPRFSGLQFPNYSSELNVNALELDDSALYLCASSPPPAGDSTGELFFGEGSRLTVL.

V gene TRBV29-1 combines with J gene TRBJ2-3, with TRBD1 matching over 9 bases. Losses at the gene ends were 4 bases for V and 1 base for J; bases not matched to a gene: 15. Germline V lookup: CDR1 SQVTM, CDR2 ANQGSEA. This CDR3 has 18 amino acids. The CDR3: CSVGGTGRRSVGTDTQYF. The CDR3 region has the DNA TGCAGCGTTGGGGGGACAGGGAGGAGAAGTGTGGGCACAGATACGCAGTATTTT.

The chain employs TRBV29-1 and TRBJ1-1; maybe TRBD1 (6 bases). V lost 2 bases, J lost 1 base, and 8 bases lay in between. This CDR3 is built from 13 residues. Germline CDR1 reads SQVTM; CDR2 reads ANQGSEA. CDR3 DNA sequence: TGCAGCGTTGAAAGGGGGACGAACACTGAAGCTTTCTTT. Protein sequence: CSVERGTNTEAFF.

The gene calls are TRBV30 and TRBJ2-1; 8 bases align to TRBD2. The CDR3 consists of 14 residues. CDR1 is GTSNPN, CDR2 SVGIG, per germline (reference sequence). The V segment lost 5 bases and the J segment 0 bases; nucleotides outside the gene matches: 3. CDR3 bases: TGTGCCTGGGTTAGCGGGGCCTCCTACAATGAGCAGTTCTTC. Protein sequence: CAWVSGASYNEQFF.

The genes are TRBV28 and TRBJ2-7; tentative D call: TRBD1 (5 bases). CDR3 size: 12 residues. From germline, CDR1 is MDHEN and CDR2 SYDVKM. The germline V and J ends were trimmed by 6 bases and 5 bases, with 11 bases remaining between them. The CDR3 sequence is CASRGAPDEQYF. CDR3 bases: TGTGCCAGCAGAGGGGCGCCAGACGAGCAGTACTTC.

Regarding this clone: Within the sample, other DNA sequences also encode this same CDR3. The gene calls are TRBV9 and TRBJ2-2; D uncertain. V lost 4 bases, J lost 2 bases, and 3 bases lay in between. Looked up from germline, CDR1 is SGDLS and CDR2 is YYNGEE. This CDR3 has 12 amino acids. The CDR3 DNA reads TGTGCCAGCAGCCTCAACACCGGGGAGCTGTTTTTT. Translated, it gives CASSLNTGELFF.

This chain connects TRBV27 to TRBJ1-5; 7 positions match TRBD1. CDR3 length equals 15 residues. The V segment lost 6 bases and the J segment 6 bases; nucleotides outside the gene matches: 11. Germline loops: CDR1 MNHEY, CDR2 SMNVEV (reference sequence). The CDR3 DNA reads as TGTGCCAGCAGCTCCGGGACAGCGCGTGGTCAGCCCCAGCATTTT. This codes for CASSSGTARGQPQHF.

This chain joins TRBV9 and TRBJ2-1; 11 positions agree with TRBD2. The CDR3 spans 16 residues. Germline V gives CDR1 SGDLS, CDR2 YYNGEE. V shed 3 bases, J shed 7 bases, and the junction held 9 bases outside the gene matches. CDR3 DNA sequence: TGTGCCAGCAGCGCCCGGACTAGCGGGTGGAGTAATGAGCAGTTCTTC. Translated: CASSARTSGWSNEQFF.

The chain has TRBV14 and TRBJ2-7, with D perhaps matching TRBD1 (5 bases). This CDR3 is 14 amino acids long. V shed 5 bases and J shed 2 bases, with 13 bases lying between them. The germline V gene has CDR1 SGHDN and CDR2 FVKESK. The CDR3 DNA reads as TGTGCCAGCAGCTGGGGAACAGGAGCCTACGAGCAGTACTTC. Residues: CASSWGTGAYEQYF.